The source of this TCR beta chain is a study of cytomegalovirus exposure and HLA in healthy donors. Across the whole study: The approximately 610 first-cohort repertoires shared a platform with the roughly 110 validation repertoires, as reported in a later analysis.

Whole-study findings and limits: Subsequent analysis revealed that first-cohort TCR clusters tended to co-occur in the 130 or so validation repertoires. The investigators catalogued 150 to 200 TCR beta chains as cytomegalovirus-associated.

The CDR3 has 15 residues. With 5 bases clipped from V and 3 bases from J, the junction kept 5 bases outside the gene matches. Germline V CDR1 and CDR2: MNHEY, SMNVEV (reference sequence). Generated by immunoSEQ multiplex PCR, the TCRdb table keeps only in-frame clones and is missing some. The sample holds 170,000 or so clones, 84% seen once. Note on this clone: What it binds is unknown.

While the first cohort had several hundred subjects, the donors belonged to the separate validation cohort of roughly 130 subjects. This TCR derives from a young woman in good health and CMV-seropositive. The chain uses TRBV27 and TRBJ2-1; 9 bases align to TRBD2. Sequences were obtained from PBMCs. This CDR3 is CASSGSSGVYNEQFF. The CDR3 coding sequence is TGTGCCAGCAGTGGTTCTAGCGGGGTCTACAATGAGCAGTTCTTC.